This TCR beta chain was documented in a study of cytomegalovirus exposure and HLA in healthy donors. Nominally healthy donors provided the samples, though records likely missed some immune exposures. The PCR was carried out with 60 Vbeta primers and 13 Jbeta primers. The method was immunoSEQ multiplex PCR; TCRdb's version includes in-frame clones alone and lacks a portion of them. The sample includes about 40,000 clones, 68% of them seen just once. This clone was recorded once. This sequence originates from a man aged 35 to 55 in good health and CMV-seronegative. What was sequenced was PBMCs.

The CDR3 is CASSPQQAGGNEQYF. Here the CDR3 DNA reads TGTGCCAGCTCACCGCAGCAGGCGGGGGGGAACGAGCAGTACTTC. The J gene is TRBJ2-7, the V gene TRBV18; 9 nucleotides line up with TRBD2. CDR1 is KGHSH and CDR2 is LQKENI in the germline V gene. The CDR3 spans 15 residues. V shed 3 bases and J 5 bases; nucleotides not matched to a gene: 8.